The source of this TCR beta chain is a study of T cell responses to AZD1222 COVID-19 vaccine. General study points: As reported, nearly half of all spike-specific TCRs target variant regions that are unmutated. Sampled repertoires all dated from after the peak T cell response.

Between the trimmed V and J ends, which lost 4 bases and 10 bases, there was a span of 15 bases. Germline V gene data show CDR1 as SGHNT and CDR2 as YYREEE (reference sequence). CDR3 length: 14 residues. TCRdb's table, derived via immunoSEQ multiplex PCR, lists solely in-frame clones and lacks some. The table has 70,000 to 95,000 clones, roughly nine tenths seen once; the top ten hold roughly 2.8%. This clone has just a few counts. Its antigen is undetermined. The gene calls are TRBV5-4 and TRBJ1-6, with no clear D. Material: peripheral blood, obtained on day 0 of MenACWY control vaccination. The origin of this receptor is an adult in good health. The CDR3 DNA reads as TGTGCCAGCAGCAAAGACATGTCAGAATCACCCCTCCACTTT. Its protein is CASSKDMSESPLHF.